The rows below give T cell receptor beta chains drawn from one sample of a study of blood T cell repertoires in COVID-19. Profiling relied on immunoSEQ multiplex PCR, and the TCRdb table lists in-frame clones only, not all of them. The table has 200,000 to 250,000 clones, 83% seen once. The sample consisted of peripheral blood. Receptors originate from a woman aged 25 to 39 with COVID-19, enrolled during active disease. Both conserved end residues are part of each CDR3. The order of the fields is V gene, clone size, CDR3 protein. The size entry is marked missing in some rows and otherwise reads once, few, many or a size class.

V: TRBV9; size: few; CDR3: CASSVGPPGLAGILGTQYF
V: TRBV3-1/TRBV3-2; size: few; CDR3: CASSQLGGRGDSPLHF
V: TRBV2; size: -; CDR3: CASSGYGQTAAFF
V: TRBV7-8; size: -; CDR3: CASSSDRGQFHEQYF
V: TRBV11-2; size: few; CDR3: CASSWAGTSGRGEQFF
V: TRBV3-1/TRBV3-2; size: -; CDR3: CASSQEADSYGSNTGELFF
V: TRBV6-2/TRBV6-3; size: -; CDR3: CASSYNTALNYGYTF
V: TRBV7-2; size: -; CDR3: CASSGGPGQIHGYTF
V: TRBV19; size: -; CDR3: CASSIQPGGTEAFF
V: TRBV9; size: few; CDR3: CASSRDPQGGTNEQFF
V: TRBV2; size: -; CDR3: CASSGTRGNEKLFF
V: TRBV6-5; size: -; CDR3: CAGGRSRETQYF
V: TRBV28; size: few; CDR3: CASNPAQLNTEAFF
V: TRBV14; size: -; CDR3: CASSQGPGMWETQYF
V: TRBV9; size: -; CDR3: CASSPRPRTEAFF
V: TRBV5-1; size: -; CDR3: CASSSGGRGDTQYF
V: TRBV6-2/TRBV6-3; size: -; CDR3: CASSYPRQGKSYGYTF
V: TRBV5-6; size: -; CDR3: CASSPKRDPRNPNEQFF
V: TRBV6-2/TRBV6-3; size: few; CDR3: CASSTPAGWGNEQFF
V: TRBV5-4; size: few; CDR3: CASSYPRQGGNEQFF
V: TRBV4-2; size: -; CDR3: CASSQVSRSGTLNEQFF
V: TRBV6-5; size: -; CDR3: CASSYLTGGAGTEAFF
V: TRBV6-5; size: -; CDR3: CASSLTGVETQYF
V: TRBV12-3/TRBV12-4; size: -; CDR3: CASSLGQGYGYTF
V: TRBV3-1/TRBV3-2; size: -; CDR3: CASSPTGGAEAFF
V: TRBV6-2/TRBV6-3; size: -; CDR3: CASSPIRTSGGLSTDTQYF
V: TRBV7-2; size: few; CDR3: CASSRTGGSYEQYF
V: TRBV9; size: few; CDR3: CASTMGGAGYSPLHF
V: TRBV19; size: -; CDR3: CASSQSSGQSYNEQFF
V: TRBV7-2; size: -; CDR3: CASSHSLSYGYTF
V: TRBV6-2/TRBV6-3; size: -; CDR3: CASSSGTVNSPLHF